These T cell receptor beta chains were read from a single sample in a study of T-cell reconstitution after alpha-beta-depleted transplantation in children. Via MiXCR, TCRdb re-called the PCR reads, giving one row per CDR3 protein. The table lists 250,000 to 400,000 distinct CDR3 sequences, about a quarter of them singletons. The sample here was PBMCs, mostly from graft donor cells, taken 180 days after TCRalphabeta/CD19-depleted stem cell transplant. These receptors were obtained from a male patient aged 5 to 17 who had a stem cell transplant for acute lymphoblastic leukemia, so the T cells may come from the graft donor. Both conserved end residues are part of each CDR3. The D gene is left open where the match is weak. Part of the rows lack a size; the others show once, few, many or a class for expanded clones.

v_gene	abundance	d_gene	j_gene	CDR3aa	CDR3nt
TRBV9	NA	TRBD1	TRBJ2-5	CASSPRDRTYQETQYF	TGTGCCAGCAGCCCTCGGGACAGGACGTACCAAGAGACCCAGTACTTC
TRBV5-1	NA	TRBD1	TRBJ1-3	CASSYDRGRVNTIYF	TGCGCCAGCAGCTATGACAGGGGGCGTGTAAACACCATATATTTT
TRBV20-1	many	NA	TRBJ2-3	CSATIQGDTQYF	TGCAGTGCTACAATACAGGGAGATACGCAGTATTTT
TRBV13	few	NA	TRBJ2-5	CASSLDGAQYF	TGTGCCAGCAGCTTAGACGGGGCCCAGTACTTC
TRBV4-1	NA	TRBD2	TRBJ2-7	CASSRTSGTSGSYEQYF	TGCGCCAGCAGCCGGACTAGCGGGACCAGCGGCTCCTACGAGCAGTACTTC
TRBV7-6	NA	TRBD1	TRBJ1-6	CASSSWDSNSPLHF	TGTGCCAGCAGCTCCTGGGACAGCAATTCACCCCTCCACTTT
TRBV13	NA	NA	TRBJ2-7	CASRYARYEQYF	TGTGCCAGCAGATATGCTCGCTACGAGCAGTACTTC
TRBV6-1	many	TRBD1	TRBJ2-7	CASGDRGRFEQYF	TGTGCCAGCGGGGACAGGGGGCGATTCGAGCAGTACTTC
TRBV5-1	few	TRBD1	TRBJ1-6	CASSTRTGYLYNSPLHF	TGCGCCAGCAGCACTAGGACAGGGTACCTCTATAATTCACCCCTCCACTTT
TRBV5-1	NA	NA	TRBJ2-1	CASSSPNNEQFF	TGCGCCAGCAGCTCACCTAACAATGAGCAGTTCTTC
TRBV11-1	few	NA	TRBJ2-1	CASSLAVLEEGQCVEQFF	TGTGCCAGCAGCTTAGCGGTTCTGGAAGAGGGGCAATGTGTGGAGCAGTTCTTC
TRBV6-5	few	TRBD1	TRBJ1-1	CASSYGLAPRGGTEAFF	TGTGCCAGCAGTTACGGGCTCGCCCCCAGGGGGGGGACTGAAGCTTTCTTT
TRBV7-3	few	TRBD2	TRBJ2-1	CASSLTSGGPDNEQFF	TGTGCCAGCAGCTTAACTAGCGGGGGGCCCGACAATGAGCAGTTCTTC
TRBV29-1	NA	TRBD2	TRBJ2-1	CSVGGLAGGPNEQFF	TGCAGCGTCGGGGGACTAGCGGGAGGCCCAAATGAGCAGTTCTTC
TRBV20-1	NA	NA	TRBJ2-7	CSALPFKNYEQYF	TGCAGTGCCCTCCCCTTCAAGAACTACGAGCAGTACTTC
TRBV6-5	many	NA	TRBJ2-7	CASSYGQTYEQYF	TGTGCCAGCAGCTACGGACAGACCTACGAGCAGTACTTC
TRBV12-5	NA	TRBD1	TRBJ2-2	CASEEKTGVTGELFF	TGTGCTAGTGAAGAGAAGACAGGGGTTACCGGGGAGCTGTTTTTT
TRBV5-1	NA	NA	TRBJ2-5	CASSLELAMETQYF	TGCGCCAGCAGCTTGGAACTAGCAATGGAGACCCAGTACTTC
TRBV7-2	few	NA	TRBJ2-1	CASSLSPGVGKEFF	TGTGCCAGCAGCTTATCTCCAGGGGTAGGAAAAGAGTTCTTC
TRBV7-9	few	TRBD2	TRBJ2-3	CASRTSGRPTDTQYF	TGTGCCAGCAGGACTAGCGGGAGGCCCACAGATACGCAGTATTTT
TRBV5-1	many	NA	TRBJ2-2	CASSLNTGELFF	TGCGCCAGCAGCCTGAACACCGGGGAGCTGTTTTTT
TRBV27	few	NA	TRBJ2-1	CASSFVGSYNEQFF	TGTGCCAGCAGTTTTGTGGGCTCCTACAATGAGCAGTTCTTC
TRBV7-8	NA	NA	TRBJ1-1	CASSLLSETEEAFF	TGTGCCAGCAGCTTACTCTCGGAGACGGAAGAAGCTTTCTTT
TRBV7-9	many	TRBD1	TRBJ1-1	CASSFDRDTEAFF	TGTGCCAGCAGCTTTGACAGGGACACTGAAGCTTTCTTT
TRBV20-1	few	NA	TRBJ2-1	CSAPTPSAAHNEQFF	TGCAGTGCTCCCACCCCTAGCGCGGCCCACAATGAGCAGTTCTTC
TRBV9	NA	TRBD2	TRBJ2-7	CASSVAGLAELYEQYF	TGTGCCAGCAGCGTGGCAGGACTAGCGGAACTATACGAGCAGTACTTC
TRBV12-3/TRBV12-4	NA	TRBD1	TRBJ2-3	CASSLRAILQGIPDTQYF	TGTGCCAGCAGCCTTCGCGCCATACTACAGGGGATACCAGATACGCAGTATTTT
TRBV20-1	NA	NA	TRBJ2-4	CSAIQGAKNIQYF	TGCAGTGCTATCCAGGGGGCCAAAAACATTCAGTACTTC
TRBV4-2	few	NA	TRBJ1-6	CASSRGGNSSPLHF	TGTGCCAGCAGCAGGGGAGGTAATAGTTCACCCCTCCACTTT
TRBV7-3	many	TRBD2	TRBJ2-1	CASSISGTSVYNEQFF	TGTGCCAGCAGCATCTCCGGGACTAGCGTCTACAATGAGCAGTTCTTC
TRBV3-1	few	NA	TRBJ2-2	CASSQWGTGSGELFF	TGTGCCAGCAGCCAATGGGGGACTGGATCCGGGGAGCTGTTTTTT
TRBV9	NA	TRBD1	TRBJ1-5	CASSVGGTGEDQPQHF	TGTGCCAGCAGCGTAGGCGGGACAGGGGAGGATCAGCCCCAGCATTTT
TRBV7-3	NA	NA	TRBJ1-2	CASSLTYAGTATGYGYTF	TGTGCCAGCAGCTTAACGTACGCTGGGACCGCTACCGGCTATGGCTACACCTTC